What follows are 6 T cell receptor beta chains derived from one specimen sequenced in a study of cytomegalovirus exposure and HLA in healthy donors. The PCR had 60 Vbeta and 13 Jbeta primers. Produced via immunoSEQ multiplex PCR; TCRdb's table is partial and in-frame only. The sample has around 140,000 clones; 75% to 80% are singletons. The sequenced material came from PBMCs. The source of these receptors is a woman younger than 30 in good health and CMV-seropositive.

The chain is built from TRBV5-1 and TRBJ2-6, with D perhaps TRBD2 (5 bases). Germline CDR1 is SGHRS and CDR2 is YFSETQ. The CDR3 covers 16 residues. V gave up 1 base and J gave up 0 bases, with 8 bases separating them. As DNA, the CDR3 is TGCGCCAGCAGCTTGATAGGGAGCTCTGGGGCCAACGTCCTGACTTTC. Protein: CASSLIGSSGANVLTF.

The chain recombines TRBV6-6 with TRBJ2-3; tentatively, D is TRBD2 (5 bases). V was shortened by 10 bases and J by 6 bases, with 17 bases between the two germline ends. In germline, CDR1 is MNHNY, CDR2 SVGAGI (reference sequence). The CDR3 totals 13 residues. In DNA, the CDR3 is TGTGCCATCAAAGACTATACAAGGGATACGCAGTATTTT. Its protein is CAIKDYTRDTQYF.

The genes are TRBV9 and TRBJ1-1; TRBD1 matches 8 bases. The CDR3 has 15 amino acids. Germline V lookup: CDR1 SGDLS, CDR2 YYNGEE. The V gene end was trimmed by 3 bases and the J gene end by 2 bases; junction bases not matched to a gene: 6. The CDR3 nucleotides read TGTGCCAGCAGCGGATCGACAGGGGCTAACACTGAAGCTTTCTTT. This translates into CASSGSTGANTEAFF.

The CDR3 DNA sequence: TGCGCCAGCAGCGGACAGGTCGTGGTGGATGAAAAACTGTTTTTT. This translates into CASSGQVVVDEKLFF. The V call is TRBV4-1, the J call TRBJ1-4, with TRBD1 matching over 7 bases. Germline V gene sequence: CDR1 MGHRA, CDR2 YSYEKL. The CDR3 has 15 residues. V lost 5 bases, J lost 6 bases, and 9 bases stayed unmatched.

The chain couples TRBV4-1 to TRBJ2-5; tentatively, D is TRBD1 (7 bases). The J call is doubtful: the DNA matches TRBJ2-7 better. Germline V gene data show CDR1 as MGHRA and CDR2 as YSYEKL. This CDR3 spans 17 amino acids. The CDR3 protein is CASSQARSGQGGYEQYF. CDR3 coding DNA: TGCGCCAGCAGCCAAGCCCGTTCAGGGCAGGGGGGTTACGAGCAGTACTTC.

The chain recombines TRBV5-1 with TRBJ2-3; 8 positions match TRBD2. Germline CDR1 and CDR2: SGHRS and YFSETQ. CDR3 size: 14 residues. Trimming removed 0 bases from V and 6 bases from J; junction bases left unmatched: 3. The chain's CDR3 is CASSLDGRVDTQYF. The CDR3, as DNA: TGCGCCAGCAGCTTGGACGGGAGGGTTGATACGCAGTATTTT. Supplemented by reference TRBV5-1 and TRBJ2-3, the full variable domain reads KAGVTQTPRYLIKTRGQQVTLSCSPISGHRSVSWYQQTPGQGLQFLFEYFSETQRNKGNFPGRFSGRQFSNSRSEMNVSTLELGDSALYLCASSLDGRVDTQYFGPGTRLTVL.